The sequence of this T cell receptor (beta chain) was determined in a study of blood T cell repertoires in COVID-19. Generated by immunoSEQ multiplex PCR, the TCRdb table keeps only in-frame clones and is missing some. The sample has some 100,000 clones; approximately 86% are singletons. Germline V gene sequence: CDR1 LGHDT, CDR2 YNNKEL (reference sequence). V was pared by 0 bases and J by 4 bases, with 5 bases of the junction left unmatched. The CDR3 sequence is 16 residues long. The TCR sequence derives from a middle-aged man with acute or convalescent COVID-19. Material: peripheral blood. The chain uses TRBV3-1 (or the pseudogene TRBV3-2) and TRBJ2-1, with 8 nucleotides matching TRBD2. The CDR3 loop is CASSQDALAGYNEQFF. The CDR3 nucleotides are TGTGCCAGCAGCCAAGATGCCCTAGCGGGTTACAATGAGCAGTTCTTC.